These 27 T cell receptor beta chains were all obtained from the same sample, sequenced in a study of neurological immune-mediated disorders. TCRdb redid the calling of the 5' RACE reads with MiXCR, one entry per CDR3 protein. The sample contains approximately 70,000 distinct CDR3 sequences, 4.5% to 5.5% of which appear only once. Specimen: PBMCs. The receptors stem from a woman in her 70s with multiple sclerosis.

V is TRBV4-3 and J is TRBJ2-1, with TRBD1 matching 8 bases. The CDR3 consists of 16 residues. Germline CDR1 is LGHNA and CDR2 is YSLEER. V lost 3 bases to trimming and J lost 9 bases; unmatched junction nucleotides: 13. This CDR3 is CASSQRRDRIRGEQFF. The CDR3 DNA sequence: TGCGCCAGCAGCCAGAGAAGGGACAGGATCAGGGGTGAGCAGTTCTTC.

This clonotype showed up many times. This chain joins TRBV10-3 and TRBJ2-1, with 8 bases matching TRBD2. In germline, CDR1 is ENHRY, CDR2 SYGVKD. This CDR3 spans 17 amino acids. Trimming took 2 bases from V and 0 from J; bases not matched to a gene: 6. The CDR3 coding sequence is TGTGCCATCAGTGAGCGGGGGGGCGCCAGCTCCTACAATGAGCAGTTCTTC. This encodes CAISERGGASSYNEQFF.

The chain couples TRBV7-8 to TRBJ1-2; the D gene is possibly TRBD1 (5 bases). The CDR3 runs 16 residues. Germline lookup yields CDR1 SGHVS and CDR2 FQNEAQ. V dropped 4 bases and J dropped 2 bases, with 17 bases sitting between them. The CDR3 DNA sequence: TGTGCCAGCAGCTCTCAACCGGGACTGAGCAACTATGGCTACACCTTC. It yields the protein CASSSQPGLSNYGYTF.

This clonotype was found many times. The chain joins TRBV5-1 to TRBJ2-2; D gene unclear. Germline V gene lookup returns CDR1 SGHRS and CDR2 YFSETQ. CDR3 length: 14 residues. Trimming shortened V by 1 base and J by 4 bases, and 8 bases separated the two germline ends. CDR3 sequence (DNA): TGCGCCAGCAGCTTGTACCTTTCCACCGGGGAGCTGTTTTTT. This translates into CASSLYLSTGELFF.

This clonotype was counted many times. The genes are TRBV12-3 or TRBV12-4 and TRBJ2-7; 9 bases are a match to TRBD1. The CDR3 extends over 16 amino acids. V dropped 5 bases and J dropped 5; count of bases not matched to a gene: 13. CDR3 sequence (DNA): TGTGCCAGCAGTCACGGGGCCGGGACAGGGTCTAACGAGCAGTACTTC. The encoded protein is CASSHGAGTGSNEQYF.

This clonotype showed up many times. The rearrangement joins TRBV15 to TRBJ2-5, with D hard to call. Trimming stripped 0 bases from V and 5 bases from J, with 10 bases between. CDR3 length: 14 amino acids. Germline CDR1 is LNHNV and CDR2 is YYDKDF (reference sequence). The CDR3, as DNA: TGTGCCACCAGCAGAGAACCGGGTGCGGAGACCCAGTACTTC. The encoded protein is CATSREPGAETQYF.

The table lists this clonotype with many counts. The rearrangement links TRBV29-1 to TRBJ1-2; a possible D gene is TRBD1 (6 bases). The V gene lost 2 bases and the J gene lost 1 base, with 8 bases spanning the gap. This CDR3 region has 13 residues. The germline gives CDR1 SQVTM, CDR2 ANQGSEA. The CDR3 here is CSVENRDNYGYTF. Here the CDR3 DNA reads TGCAGCGTTGAAAACAGGGATAACTATGGCTACACCTTC.

This clonotype was seen many times. The J gene is TRBJ2-7, the V gene TRBV7-2; 10 nucleotides line up with TRBD1. V shed 1 base and J 5 bases; nucleotides not matched to a gene: 14. Looked up from germline, CDR1 is SGHTA and CDR2 is FQGNSA. The CDR3 is 18 amino acids. DNA for the CDR3: TGTGCCAGCAGCTTAGATCCTATGGTAGGGACAGGGGATAACGAGCAGTACTTC. Translation: CASSLDPMVGTGDNEQYF.

This clonotype was seen at least ten times. This chain joins TRBV18 and TRBJ2-1; 9 bases are shared with TRBD1. Germline CDR1 KGHSH, CDR2 LQKENI. CDR3 length: 14 amino acids. Losses at the gene ends were 0 bases for V and 6 bases for J; bases not matched to a gene: 0. The CDR3: CASSPPGQGNEQFF. The CDR3 DNA reads as TGTGCCAGCTCACCACCGGGACAGGGCAATGAGCAGTTCTTC.

This clonotype was counted ten times or more. The chain joins TRBV18 to TRBJ1-1, with a tentative D call TRBD1 (5 bases). The V and J ends lost 5 bases and 4 bases respectively, with 23 bases between them. Looked up from germline, CDR1 is KGHSH and CDR2 is LQKENI. The CDR3 is made up of 17 amino acids. CDR3 sequence reads: CASSGQGENVEGTEAFF. CDR3 in DNA: TGTGCCAGCTCAGGCCAGGGAGAGAACGTGGAGGGCACTGAAGCTTTCTTT.

This clonotype was detected ten times or more. The chain employs TRBV6-1 and TRBJ1-1; D gene ambiguous. Germline V gene data show CDR1 as MNHNS and CDR2 as SASEGT. V gave up 0 bases and J gave up 1 base, with 6 bases separating them. The CDR3 has 14 amino acids. The CDR3 nucleotides are TGTGCCAGCAGTGAAGCTTGGCGGAACACTGAAGCTTTCTTT. Its translation is CASSEAWRNTEAFF.

This clonotype was found many times. V gene TRBV7-9 combines with J gene TRBJ1-1; 10 bases are a match to TRBD1. The CDR3 loop spans 14 amino acids. V gave up 5 bases and J gave up 5 bases; unmatched junction bases: 5. CDR1 is SEHNR and CDR2 is FQNEAQ in the germline V gene (reference sequence). CDR3 sequence reads: CASSLGQGWTEAFF. DNA of the CDR3: TGTGCCAGCAGCCTGGGACAGGGGTGGACTGAAGCTTTCTTT.

This clonotype was seen repeatedly, ten times or more. This chain links TRBV12-3 or TRBV12-4 with TRBJ1-1; no reliable D call. V lost 10 bases and J 0 bases, leaving 15 bases between the germline ends. The CDR3 length is 14 residues. For the CDR3, the DNA is TGTGCCACCAGATTTTTCAGCTTGAACACTGAAGCTTTCTTT. This gives the protein CATRFFSLNTEAFF.

This clonotype was detected many times. V is TRBV5-5 and J is TRBJ2-2; D might be TRBD1 (6 bases). Germline assignment: CDR1 SGHKS and CDR2 YYEKEE (reference sequence). The CDR3 covers 15 residues. V was shortened by 0 bases and J by 4 bases, with 10 bases between the two germline ends. DNA for the CDR3: TGTGCCAGCAGCTTGGACAGGGTAGGCACCGGGGAGCTGTTTTTT. It is translated as CASSLDRVGTGELFF.

This clonotype has a count of ten or more. V gene TRBV3-1 combines with J gene TRBJ2-1; perhaps TRBD2 as D (5 bases). CDR1 LGHDT and CDR2 YNNKEL come from the germline V gene (reference sequence). This CDR3 is 13 amino acids long. The ends were cut back, 2 bases at V and 4 bases at J, with 6 bases in the middle. CDR3 coding DNA: TGTGCCAGCAGCCAACAGCGGTACAATGAGCAGTTCTTC. Its protein is CASSQQRYNEQFF.

The sample holds many counts of this clonotype. V gene TRBV12-3 or TRBV12-4 combines with J gene TRBJ2-7, with D perhaps matching TRBD1 (6 bases). Trimming left V 6 bases short and J 2 bases short, with 14 bases between. The CDR3 runs to 14 residues. CDR3 coding DNA: TGTGCCAGCAGAGATCGGGACACACCCTACGAGCAGTACTTC. Translation gives CASRDRDTPYEQYF.

This sequence joins TRBV2 and TRBJ2-1; 7 nucleotides agree with TRBD2. The CDR3 is 11 amino acids. Germline values: CDR1 SNHLY, CDR2 FYNNEI. Germline trimming cut 8 bases from V and 10 bases from J; bases unmatched to any gene: 5. The CDR3 DNA follows: TGTGCCAGCCTGCGGACTAGGGAGCAGTTCTTC. Translation gives CASLRTREQFF.

This clonotype was seen a handful of times. A much bigger clone sits one base away, suggesting this may be a read error. The chain joins TRBV4-1 to TRBJ2-1; weak D call: TRBD1 (7 bases). The germline gives CDR1 MGHRA, CDR2 YSYEKL. Trimming removed 4 bases from V and 2 bases from J, with 12 bases in between. The CDR3 sequence is 15 residues long. CDR3: CASSRQGGTYNEQFF. CDR3 DNA sequence: TGCGCCAGCAGCCGCCAGGGGGGTACCTACAATGAGCAGTTCTTC.

Only a few counts were recorded for this clonotype. The CDR3 bases are TGTGCCAGTAGTATAACAGGGGATACCGGGGAGCTGTTTTTT. Encoded protein: CASSITGDTGELFF. This chain uses TRBV19 with TRBJ2-2, with TRBD1 matching over 7 bases. Germline trimming cut 2 bases from V and 5 bases from J; bases unmatched to any gene: 2. This CDR3 is 14 amino acids long. Germline assignment: CDR1 LNHDA and CDR2 SQIVND (reference sequence).

This clonotype has just a few counts. This chain joins TRBV27 and TRBJ1-1, with D perhaps TRBD1 (5 bases). Germline V gene lookup returns CDR1 MNHEY and CDR2 SMNVEV (reference sequence). V lost 7 bases to trimming and J lost 1 base, with 16 bases between them. This CDR3 spans 15 amino acids. CDR3 DNA: TGTGCCAGCACCTTAGGAACGGGGCCGAACACTGAAGCTTTCTTT. It translates to CASTLGTGPNTEAFF.

This clonotype was observed at least ten times. This sequence joins TRBV5-1 and TRBJ2-3, with D perhaps matching TRBD2 (6 bases). Germline CDR1 reads SGHRS; CDR2 reads YFSETQ. V was cut by 1 base and J by 2 bases, with 11 bases left in between. This CDR3 is 15 amino acids long. CDR3 loop: CASSLSASATDTQYF. DNA for the CDR3: TGCGCCAGCAGCTTGTCGGCTAGCGCCACAGATACGCAGTATTTT.

This clonotype has a count of ten or more. The J gene is TRBJ2-5, the V gene TRBV27; 7 nucleotides line up with TRBD2. The CDR3 loop spans 13 amino acids. Per germline, CDR1 MNHEY and CDR2 SMNVEV (reference sequence). V gave up 5 bases and J gave up 7 bases; unmatched junction bases: 7. The CDR3 protein is CASSALGGSTQYF. The CDR3 DNA reads as TGTGCCAGCAGTGCTCTCGGGGGGTCGACCCAGTACTTC.

The chain combines TRBV20-1 with TRBJ1-1; maybe TRBD1 (5 bases). V was clipped by 3 bases and J by 1 base, with 9 bases between them. Germline CDR1 is DFQATT and CDR2 is SNEGSKA (reference sequence). This CDR3 has 13 amino acids. The CDR3 DNA is TGCAGTGCTAGGGGGACTGCGAACACTGAAGCTTTCTTT. Protein sequence: CSARGTANTEAFF.

This clonotype was found many times. V is TRBV27 and J is TRBJ1-2; no clear D gene. CDR3 size: 12 residues. V lost 5 bases and J 5 bases, leaving 9 bases between the germline ends. Germline loops: CDR1 MNHEY, CDR2 SMNVEV (reference sequence). CDR3 DNA: TGTGCCAGCAGTCCCCTGGGGTATGGCTACACCTTC. Amino acids: CASSPLGYGYTF.

This clonotype was detected many times. In DNA, the CDR3 is TGTGCCAGCAGCCTCCAGGGCGACGGAACTGAAGCTTTCTTT. Translated: CASSLQGDGTEAFF. The chain employs TRBV12-3 or TRBV12-4 and TRBJ1-1, with D possibly TRBD1 on 5 matching bases. The length of the CDR3 is 14 residues. V lost 6 bases and J lost 5, with 16 bases in between.

This clonotype was counted at least ten times. The genes are TRBV30 and TRBJ2-3, with D unresolved. V lost 5 bases and J lost 1, with 13 bases in between. CDR3 length: 14 amino acids. The germline gives CDR1 GTSNPN, CDR2 SVGIG (reference sequence). DNA of the CDR3: TGTGCCTGGGACCAGTCATCCGGCACAGATACGCAGTATTTT. Translating it yields CAWDQSSGTDTQYF.

This clonotype was seen repeatedly, ten times or more. Its ends do not fully match the called genes, so a read error is possible. This rearrangement joins TRBV2 to TRBJ2-3; D unclear. Germline V gene lookup returns CDR1 SNHLY and CDR2 FYNNEI. This CDR3 is built from 14 residues. CDR3 sequence reads: CASGDPRSTDTQYF. CDR3 bases: TGTGCCAGCGGTGATCCCAGGAGCACAGATACGCAGTATTTT.